The T cell receptor (beta chain) described here comes from a study of T cells in Graves' hyperthyroidism and ophthalmopathy. V was clipped by 0 bases and J by 1 base, with 4 bases between them. The CDR3 extends over 14 amino acids. The V gene's germline CDR1 is SGDLS and CDR2 YYNGEE. This clonotype was observed a handful of times. RNA transcripts were the template for amplifying TCR beta CDR3 regions. HTBI primers drove first-round RT-PCR of the TCR CDR3. TCRdb reprocessed the multiplex PCR reads with MiXCR, giving one entry per CDR3 protein. The table lists 300,000 to 450,000 distinct CDR3 sequences, about 15% of them singletons, with about 10% in the top ten.

This sequence joins TRBV9 and TRBJ2-2; D not resolved. The receptor was derived from a woman aged 55-70 years with Graves' hyperthyroidism. The sample consisted of blood. The CDR3 DNA follows: TGTGCCAGCAGCGTAGTGGTGAACACCGGGGAGCTGTTTTTT. It specifies CASSVVVNTGELFF.